The 7 T cell receptor beta chains below were found in one sample sequenced in a study of regulatory T cells in long-lasting Graves disease. Investigators prepared the TCR beta libraries by applying iRepertoire HTBI primers and Arm-PCR of CDR3 regions. Using its own MiXCR run on the multiplex PCR reads, TCRdb lists one record per CDR3 protein. This repertoire shows about 400,000 distinct CDR3 sequences, around 20% found once; its top ten account for roughly 20%. The time point: persistent/refractory GD, antithyroid drugs over 5 years with positive TRAb. The TCR library used RNA extracted from PBMCs. Sequenced here: peripheral blood mononuclear cells (PBMCs), sampled when the disease was refractory, from a patient treated with antithyroid drugs. These receptors were taken from a female donor with Graves disease.

This clonotype came up many times. The genes are TRBV28 and TRBJ2-5; 8 bases map to TRBD1. The CDR3 has 14 residues. V shed 5 bases, J shed 5 bases, and the junction held 7 bases outside the gene matches. The V gene's germline CDR1 is MDHEN and CDR2 SYDVKM. The CDR3 coding sequence is TGTGCCAGCAGTGCTCGACAGGGGCCGGAGACCCAGTACTTC. It is translated as CASSARQGPETQYF.

The chain joins TRBV29-1 to TRBJ1-4, with unresolved D. Germline V CDR1 and CDR2: SQVTM, ANQGSEA. The V and J ends lost 6 bases and 6 bases respectively, with 14 bases between them. CDR3 length: 13 amino acids. The CDR3 DNA reads TGCAGCGTGGAGTCCCCCGGGGATGAAAAACTGTTTTTT. This gives the protein CSVESPGDEKLFF.

This clonotype was counted a few times. V gene TRBV4-1 combines with J gene TRBJ1-5; perhaps TRBD1 as D (5 bases). Trimming cost V 1 base and J 4 bases, with 11 bases left between them. This CDR3 comprises 15 residues. Germline V lookup: CDR1 MGHRA, CDR2 YSYEKL. The CDR3 DNA reads TGCGCCAGCAGCCAAGGAGCGACAGCGAATCAGCCCCAGCATTTT. Translating gives CASSQGATANQPQHF.

The rearrangement uses TRBV7-2 and TRBJ2-2; D is unresolved. V dropped 1 base and J dropped 6 bases, with 6 bases sitting between them. This CDR3 spans 13 amino acids. Germline loops: CDR1 SGHTA, CDR2 FQGNSA. The CDR3 protein is CASSLVSAGELFF. As DNA, the CDR3 is TGTGCCAGCAGCTTAGTGTCGGCCGGGGAGCTGTTTTTT.

This clonotype was seen repeatedly, ten times or more. V gene TRBV2 combines with J gene TRBJ2-6, with D perhaps matching TRBD1 (6 bases). Trimming took 4 bases from V and 4 from J, leaving 14 bases between them. CDR1 is SNHLY, CDR2 FYNNEI, per germline. The CDR3 runs to 16 residues. In DNA form, the CDR3 reads TGTGCCAGCAGTGGACCCACAGGGCGCGGGGCCAACGTCCTGACTTTC. It encodes CASSGPTGRGANVLTF.

This clonotype appeared many times. The CDR3 region is CASSGHRVNTEAFF. The CDR3 nucleotides read TGTGCCAGCAGCGGCCACAGGGTGAACACTGAAGCTTTCTTT. The genes are TRBV7-2 and TRBJ1-1; TRBD1 is a possible D gene (6 bases). This CDR3 has 14 amino acids. The V gene lost 5 bases and the J gene lost 0 bases, with 10 bases spanning the gap. Germline CDR1 SGHTA, CDR2 FQGNSA.

This clonotype occurred many times. CDR3 sequence (DNA): TGTGCCAGCAGCTTATCCTCTCTCCAGGGAGGCTATGGCTACACCTTC. Translation: CASSLSSLQGGYGYTF. The J gene is TRBJ1-2, the V gene TRBV11-2; TRBD1 might be the D (5 bases). This CDR3 contains 16 residues. Germline V gene data show CDR1 as SGHAT and CDR2 as FQNNGV. Trimming cost V 2 bases and J 4 bases, with 17 bases left between them.